This TCR beta chain originates from a study of control samples from healthy donors and cancer patients (TCRdb year 2020). Taken from cysteine to phenylalanine, the CDR3 has 14 residues. Only the CDR3 DNA is retained, 42 bases long and in frame from the first base. The germline V gene (reference sequence) yields SSHAT for CDR1 and FNYEAQ for CDR2. Library creation used the immunoSEQ multiplex PCR assay. TCRdb mirrors the immuneACCESS table, restricted to in-frame sequences. Some clones are absent from its copies; in checked studies, under half trace to an unresolved V gene, and the reason for the others is unknown. The sample table holds about 170,000 clones, of which around 88% were seen once. Approximately 4.9% of the sample comes from the top ten. Comments on this clone: Its antigen remains undetermined. At one boundary the junction diverges from the germline segment, which might be a read error.

The source material was blood. In this chain, TRBV7-7 is recombined with TRBJ2-3, with a weak D call of TRBD1 (5 bases match). This clonotype was sampled from a woman aged 25 to 39 in good health. This receptor carries the CDR3 CASSLEGQSDTQYF. The DNA sequence is TGTGCTAGCAGCTTAGAAGGACAATCAGATACGCAGTATTTT.